Listed below are T cell receptor beta chains from one sample, sequenced in a study of Ad26.COV2.S vaccination and SARS-CoV-2 variants. Sequencing used immunoSEQ multiplex PCR; TCRdb keeps in-frame clones, though not all of them. The data contain about 410,000 clones, about 90% of them singletons. Sequencing was performed on peripheral blood, taken in a trial of Ad26.COV2.S vaccine versus placebo. These receptors were obtained from a person aged 18 to 65 who received the Ad26.COV2.S COVID-19 vaccine or a placebo. Each CDR3 is given with its conserved first and last residue. Each record gives: clone size, V gene, J gene, D gene, CDR3 protein, CDR3 DNA. A D gene is named only where the DNA matches it firmly. Rows give clone size only sometimes, using once, few, many, or a class for an expanded clone.

>-|TRBV24-1|TRBJ2-3|TRBD2
CATSDLAASGGGTDTQYF
TGTGCCACCAGTGATTTGGCTGCTAGCGGGGGGGGGACAGATACGCAGTATTTT
>-|TRBV14|TRBJ2-1|-
CASSQDSEGMSSYNEQFF
TGTGCCAGCAGCCAAGATAGCGAGGGTATGAGCTCCTACAATGAGCAGTTCTTC
>-|TRBV21-1|TRBJ1-2|-
CASSKVGYGYTF
TGTGCCAGCAGCAAAGTTGGATATGGCTACACCTTC
>few|TRBV2|TRBJ1-5|TRBD1
CASNGGRDSQPQHF
TGTGCCAGCAATGGTGGCAGGGACAGCCAGCCCCAGCATTTT
>-|TRBV10-2|TRBJ1-1|TRBD1
CASSEDRAFSREAFF
TGCGCCAGCAGTGAAGACAGGGCCTTCTCTCGTGAAGCTTTCTTT
>-|TRBV19|TRBJ2-7|-
CASSPSGRSYEQYF
TGTGCCAGTAGCCCCTCCGGTCGTTCATACGAGCAGTACTTC
>-|TRBV5-1|TRBJ2-2|-
CASSLAKATGSYTGELFF
TGCGCCAGCAGCTTGGCCAAAGCCACAGGGTCCTACACCGGGGAGCTGTTTTTT
>-|TRBV24-1|TRBJ2-5|TRBD2
CATSDSRLAGTQETQYF
TGTGCCACCAGTGATTCCCGACTAGCGGGGACCCAAGAGACCCAGTACTTC
>-|TRBV7-9|TRBJ1-4|TRBD1
CASSSGQPGLNEKLFF
TGTGCCAGCAGCTCGGGACAGCCCGGACTTAATGAAAAACTGTTTTTT
>-|TRBV19|TRBJ1-5|-
CASTPSRGRVSNQPQHF
TGTGCCAGTACCCCCTCGCGGGGGCGAGTGAGCAATCAGCCCCAGCATTTT
>-|TRBV20-1|TRBJ1-1|-
CSVKGNTEAFF
TGCAGTGTCAAGGGGAACACTGAAGCTTTCTTT
>-|TRBV6-6|TRBJ2-2|TRBD1
CASGQVAGELFF
TGTGCCAGCGGACAGGTAGCCGGGGAGCTGTTTTTT
>-|TRBV11-2|TRBJ2-2|TRBD1
CASLRDRGLSGELFF
TGTGCCAGCTTGCGGGACAGGGGGCTGTCCGGGGAGCTGTTTTTT
>-|TRBV20-1|TRBJ1-6|TRBD1
CSASKIGDRYFSSPLHF
TGCAGTGCTAGTAAAATAGGGGACAGGTACTTTAGTTCACCCCTCCACTTT
>-|TRBV19|TRBJ1-2|TRBD1
CASSVRQGKNYGYTF
TGTGCCAGTAGTGTGAGACAGGGGAAAAACTATGGCTACACCTTC
>-|TRBV7-9|TRBJ1-1|-
CASSLTMVREHTEAFF
TGTGCCAGCAGCTTGACTATGGTCAGGGAACACACTGAAGCTTTCTTT
>-|TRBV12-3/TRBV12-4|TRBJ2-7|-
CASSYAVYEQYF
TGTGCCAGCAGTTATGCGGTTTACGAGCAGTACTTC
>-|TRBV5-1|TRBJ2-3|-
CASSFWSTSDTQYF
TGCGCCAGCAGCTTCTGGTCCACCTCGGATACGCAGTATTTT
>-|TRBV4-3|TRBJ1-2|-
CASSQDRGVRGYTF
TGCGCCAGCAGCCAAGATAGAGGGGTCAGGGGCTACACCTTC
>-|TRBV4-1|TRBJ2-1|-
CASSQVVGEKQFF
TGCGCCAGCAGCCAAGTCGTCGGGGAGAAGCAGTTCTTC
>few|TRBV6-5|TRBJ2-7|-
CASSYSTGIRYEQYF
TGTGCCAGCAGTTACTCCACGGGGATTCGTTACGAGCAGTACTTC
>-|TRBV10-2|TRBJ2-3|TRBD2
CASRLIAGEPPQYF
TGCGCCAGCCGTCTGATAGCGGGGGAGCCACCGCAGTATTTT
>-|TRBV19|TRBJ1-1|-
CASSIGGLANTEAFF
TGTGCCAGTAGTATAGGGGGACTCGCGAACACTGAAGCTTTCTTT
>-|TRBV5-1|TRBJ2-1|-
CASSLGGSYNEQFF
TGCGCCAGCAGCTTGGGCGGTTCCTACAATGAGCAGTTCTTC
>-|TRBV19|TRBJ1-4|TRBD1
CASSISQGAMNEKLFF
TGTGCCAGTAGTATCTCACAGGGGGCTATGAATGAAAAACTGTTTTTT
>-|TRBV10-3|TRBJ2-1|-
CAISESLGKGYNEQFF
TGTGCCATCAGTGAGTCGTTGGGTAAAGGGTACAATGAGCAGTTCTTC
>-|TRBV30|TRBJ2-7|-
CAWRETSQAYEQYF
TGTGCCTGGAGGGAAACTAGCCAGGCCTACGAGCAGTACTTC
>few|TRBV7-2|TRBJ1-6|-
CASSLAQSNSPLHF
TGTGCCAGCAGCTTAGCCCAGTCCAATTCACCCCTCCACTTT
>-|TRBV15|TRBJ2-3|-
CATSQWGAVDTQYF
TGTGCCACCAGCCAATGGGGGGCGGTAGATACGCAGTATTTT
>-|TRBV5-4|TRBJ1-1|TRBD1
CASSMDRAGVTEAFF
TGTGCCAGCAGCATGGACAGGGCTGGGGTCACTGAAGCTTTCTTT
>once|TRBV28|TRBJ1-3|-
CASNMRPRNTIYF
TGTGCCAGCAATATGAGGCCCCGGAACACCATATATTTT
>-|TRBV19|TRBJ2-1|-
CASTLGGNSYNEQFF
TGTGCCAGTACTCTGGGGGGAAATTCCTACAATGAGCAGTTCTTC
>once|TRBV28|TRBJ2-1|TRBD1
CASSLAGTGLDEQFF
TGTGCCAGCAGTTTAGCGGGGACAGGGTTAGATGAGCAGTTCTTC
>once|TRBV19|TRBJ1-2|-
CASSTRTEYYGYTF
TGTGCCAGCTCAACCAGGACAGAATACTATGGCTACACCTTC
>once|TRBV18|TRBJ1-2|-
CASSPGDGYTF
TGTGCCAGCTCACCCGGGGATGGCTACACCTTC
>once|TRBV19|TRBJ2-1|TRBD2
CASSIGTLGLAGAYNEQFF
TGTGCCAGTAGTATAGGAACCCTGGGACTAGCGGGGGCCTACAATGAGCAGTTCTTC
>-|TRBV7-9|TRBJ2-2|TRBD2
CASSHSGGVNTGELFF
TGTGCCAGCAGCCATAGCGGGGGCGTCAACACCGGGGAGCTGTTTTTT
>-|TRBV4-1|TRBJ2-2|-
CASSQVGGTGELFF
TGCGCCAGCAGCCAAGTTGGGGGAACCGGGGAGCTGTTTTTT
>-|TRBV9|TRBJ2-6|-
CASSPPSGGLRGANVLTF
TGTGCCAGCAGCCCCCCGAGTGGGGGTCTGAGGGGGGCCAACGTCCTGACTTTC
>-|TRBV7-8|TRBJ2-5|TRBD1
CASSQRPGQGGETQYF
TGTGCCAGCAGCCAGCGACCGGGACAGGGGGGGGAGACCCAGTACTTC
>-|TRBV6-2/TRBV6-3|TRBJ2-3|-
CASSYELSGVTDTQYF
TGTGCCAGCAGTTATGAGTTGTCGGGGGTGACAGATACGCAGTATTTT